Shown below are 10 T cell receptor beta chains from a single sample sequenced in a study of PD-L1 blockade in urothelial cancer. Assay used: immunoSEQ multiplex PCR; TCRdb lists only in-frame clones, some missing. The table records about 110,000 clones, approximately 89% of them present only once. As for time point: peripheral blood 6 weeks after treatment start. The sequencing used PBMCs, collected around atezolizumab (anti-PD-L1) treatment. The receptors shown here come from a man in his sixties with urothelial cancer.

The CDR3 nucleotides are TGTGCCACGGGGGATGTGGGGACTAGGAACAATGAGCAGTTCTTC. It is translated as CATGDVGTRNNEQFF. The chain links TRBV6-5 to TRBJ2-1, with 8 bases fitting TRBD2. CDR1 and CDR2 from the germline V gene are MNHEY and SVGAGI. V lost 10 bases to trimming and J lost 5 bases; unmatched junction nucleotides: 13. The CDR3 consists of 15 residues.

The chain is built from TRBV7-2 and TRBJ2-1, with D perhaps matching TRBD2 (5 bases). Germline V gives CDR1 SGHTA, CDR2 FQGNSA. Trimming cost V 0 bases and J 4 bases, with 13 bases left between them. This CDR3 is 16 amino acids long. For the CDR3, the DNA is TGTGCCAGCAGCTTAGCGGCGGGCCCCACGTACAATGAGCAGTTCTTC. Translated, it gives CASSLAAGPTYNEQFF.

This rearrangement joins TRBV5-1 to TRBJ2-2; perhaps TRBD1 as D (5 bases). This CDR3 comprises 15 residues. Germline V lookup: CDR1 SGHRS, CDR2 YFSETQ. V was pared by 0 bases and J by 4 bases, with 10 bases between. The CDR3 is CASSLDAGFTGELFF. CDR3 nucleotide sequence: TGCGCCAGCAGCTTGGATGCAGGGTTCACCGGGGAGCTGTTTTTT. Filled out from reference TRBV5-1 and TRBJ2-2, the complete variable domain reads KAGVTQTPRYLIKTRGQQVTLSCSPISGHRSVSWYQQTPGQGLQFLFEYFSETQRNKGNFPGRFSGRQFSNSRSEMNVSTLELGDSALYLCASSLDAGFTGELFFGEGSRLTVL.

The chain joins TRBV2 to TRBJ2-5; the match to TRBD2 covers 7 bases. This CDR3 has 15 amino acids. Germline V CDR1 and CDR2: SNHLY, FYNNEI. Trimming took 4 bases from V and 3 from J; bases not matched to a gene: 8. The DNA of the CDR3 is TGTGCCAGCAGTGCTCGCGGGAGAGGGAAAGAGACCCAGTACTTC. Its translation: CASSARGRGKETQYF.

The J gene is TRBJ2-1, the V gene TRBV4-2; tentative D call: TRBD2 (6 bases). The CDR3 has 15 residues. The V and J ends lost 0 bases and 5 bases respectively, with 11 bases between them. Germline CDR1 and CDR2: LGHNA and YNFKEQ. CDR3 in DNA: TGTGCCAGCAGCCAAGACCCGGGGGTGGACAATGAGCAGTTCTTC. Its translation: CASSQDPGVDNEQFF.

The chain carries TRBV18 and TRBJ2-5, with D uncertain. V lost 5 bases, J lost 5 bases, and 3 bases lay in between. The CDR3 length is 10 residues. The V gene's germline CDR1 is KGHSH and CDR2 LQKENI. The CDR3 DNA sequence: TGTGCCAGCTCAGAGGAGACCCAGTACTTC. Its translation: CASSEETQYF.

The V gene is TRBV4-2, the J gene TRBJ2-7, with D hard to call. V lost 4 bases to trimming and J lost 0 bases, with 13 bases between them. Germline CDR1 reads LGHNA; CDR2 reads YNFKEQ. The CDR3 runs 15 residues. CDR3 amino acids: CASSPRSSSSYEQYF. CDR3 bases: TGTGCCAGCAGCCCCCGGAGTTCGAGCTCCTACGAGCAGTACTTC.

The chain uses TRBV28 and TRBJ2-3; no firm D call. In germline, CDR1 is MDHEN, CDR2 SYDVKM. This CDR3 is built from 14 residues. V was clipped by 4 bases and J by 4 bases, with 12 bases between them. This CDR3 is CASSYRRAPDTQYF. The CDR3 region has the DNA TGTGCCAGCAGTTACCGCCGAGCGCCAGATACGCAGTATTTT.

The chain employs TRBV30 and TRBJ1-5, with TRBD1 identical over 7 bases. This CDR3 has 13 residues. The junction had 6 bases not matched to a gene; V was cut back by 4 bases and J by 6 bases. Per the germline V gene, CDR1 is GTSNPN and CDR2 is SVGIG (reference sequence). CDR3 region: CAWNTGAGQPQHF. In DNA, the CDR3 is TGTGCCTGGAATACAGGGGCCGGTCAGCCCCAGCATTTT.

The chain is built from TRBV4-1 and TRBJ2-4, with D possibly TRBD1 on 6 matching bases. The germline CDR1 and CDR2 sequences are MGHRA and YSYEKL. The CDR3 has 14 amino acids. V lost 0 bases and J 14 bases, leaving 17 bases between the germline ends. CDR3 sequence (DNA): TGCGCCAGCAGCCAAGATCAGGGGAGAGAAGTTAAGTACTTC. The encoded protein is CASSQDQGREVKYF.